These 23 T cell receptor beta chains originate from one sample sequenced in a study of regulatory T cells in long-lasting Graves disease. Time point of the sample: persistent/refractory GD, antithyroid drugs over 5 years with positive TRAb. The TCR library used RNA extracted from PBMCs. CDR3 regions were amplified by Arm-PCR using iRepertoire HTBI primers to build TCR beta libraries. TCRdb analysed the multiplex PCR reads with MiXCR anew, one entry per CDR3 protein. The table has roughly 500,000 distinct CDR3 sequences, about 20% seen once; the top ten hold around 13%. Sample: peripheral blood mononuclear cells (PBMCs), taken when the disease was refractory, from a patient treated with antithyroid drugs. All receptors come from a female donor with Graves disease.

This clonotype was counted ten times or more. V and J are TRBV6-1 and TRBJ2-7; 8 bases are shared with TRBD1. CDR1 and CDR2 (germline): MNHNS, SASEGT. With V trimmed by 8 bases and J by 6 bases, 12 bases remained unmatched. The CDR3 length is 14 residues. The CDR3 sequence: CASRRWDRTLEQYF. The CDR3 bases are TGTGCCAGCCGGCGGTGGGACAGGACCCTCGAGCAGTACTTC.

This clonotype was recorded many times. CDR3 nucleotides: TGTGCCAGCAGCCTAAGGCAGGGTCTGAACACTGAAGCTTTCTTT. It yields the protein CASSLRQGLNTEAFF. V gene TRBV7-2 combines with J gene TRBJ1-1, with D tentatively TRBD1 (5 bases). Germline V lookup: CDR1 SGHTA, CDR2 FQGNSA. The CDR3 extends over 15 amino acids. Trimming pared 5 bases from V and 0 bases from J, leaving 13 bases between.

This clonotype was seen more than once but under ten times. The chain joins TRBV29-1 to TRBJ1-1; a weak D match, TRBD1 (5 bases). The CDR3 runs 13 residues. The germline V and J ends were trimmed by 3 bases and 5 bases, with 13 bases remaining between them. Germline CDR1 is SQVTM and CDR2 is ANQGSEA. The CDR3 DNA is TGCAGCGTTGATCTCCGGGGGGGGACTGAAGCTTTCTTT. Protein product: CSVDLRGGTEAFF.

The chain joins TRBV13 to TRBJ2-7, with TRBD2 matching 11 bases. V shed 5 bases and J 0 bases; nucleotides not matched to a gene: 6. The CDR3 contains 16 residues. Germline CDR1 PRHDT, CDR2 FYEKMQ (reference sequence). This CDR3 reads CASSHPTSGSSYEQYF. CDR3 sequence (DNA): TGTGCCAGCAGCCACCCCACTAGCGGGAGCTCCTACGAGCAGTACTTC.

The rearrangement uses TRBV5-1 and TRBJ2-7; 12 bases are a match to TRBD2. V lost 5 bases to trimming and J lost 2 bases; unmatched junction nucleotides: 5. CDR3 size: 15 residues. The germline gives CDR1 SGHRS, CDR2 YFSETQ. Here the CDR3 reads CASRLAGGTTYEQYF. The DNA of the CDR3 is TGCGCCAGCAGACTAGCGGGGGGAACTACCTACGAGCAGTACTTC.

At least ten counts were recorded for this clonotype. The V call is TRBV6-2 or TRBV6-3, the J call TRBJ2-5; 11 bases map to TRBD2. Germline CDR1 and CDR2: MNHEY and SVGEGT. This CDR3 is 17 amino acids long. Unmatched junction bases numbered 7, after V lost 4 bases and J lost 0 bases. The CDR3 DNA sequence: TGTGCCAGCAGTTTCCGACTAGCGGGGCCGGACCAAGAGACCCAGTACTTC. This codes for CASSFRLAGPDQETQYF.

This clonotype was found a few times. The chain couples TRBV6-2 or TRBV6-3 to TRBJ2-2; 9 bases line up with TRBD1. CDR3 length: 15 amino acids. V lost 9 bases and J lost 4; bases outside the gene matches: 9. Germline CDR1 and CDR2: MNHEY and SVGEGT. The CDR3 nucleotides are TGTGCCAGTATCCTACAGGGGGCCAGCACCGGGGAGCTGTTTTTT. Its translation: CASILQGASTGELFF.

This clonotype showed up just a few times. The chain carries TRBV7-3 and TRBJ1-2; unclear D gene. Germline CDR1 reads SGHTA; CDR2 reads FQGTGA. V was pared by 0 bases and J by 4 bases, with 9 bases between. The CDR3 is 14 amino acids. In DNA, the CDR3 is TGTGCCAGCAGCTTAACGGACGGACCCTATGGCTACACCTTC. It specifies CASSLTDGPYGYTF.

The chain is built from TRBV19 and TRBJ1-2; D not certain. The V gene's germline CDR1 is LNHDA and CDR2 SQIVND (reference sequence). V was pared by 6 bases and J by 3 bases, with 8 bases between. The CDR3 consists of 12 residues. The CDR3 here is CASSPPDYGYTF. CDR3 DNA: TGTGCCAGTAGCCCCCCAGACTATGGCTACACCTTC. Looking up the rest from reference TRBV19 and TRBJ1-2 gives the full variable domain: DGGITQSPKYLFRKEGQNVTLSCEQNLNHDAMYWYRQDPGQGLRLIYYSQIVNDFQKGDIAEGYSVSREKKESFPLTVTSAQKNPTAFYLCASSPPDYGYTFGSGTRLTVV.

CDR3 nucleotide sequence: TGTGCCAGCAGTTCTCGACTAGCGGGGACCAATGAGCAGTTCTTC. It specifies CASSSRLAGTNEQFF. The V call is TRBV28, the J call TRBJ2-1; 11 bases are shared with TRBD2. Germline V gene data show CDR1 as MDHEN and CDR2 as SYDVKM. V gave up 4 bases and J gave up 6 bases; unmatched junction bases: 5. This CDR3 spans 15 amino acids.

This clonotype occurred many times. The J gene is TRBJ2-6, the V gene TRBV12-3 or TRBV12-4; D gene uncertain. The CDR3 runs to 15 residues. Trimming left V 3 bases short and J 3 bases short, with 9 bases between. As DNA, the CDR3 is TGTGCCAGCAGTTTCGGAGTAGGTGGGGCCAACGTCCTGACTTTC. It translates to CASSFGVGGANVLTF.

CDR3 nucleotide sequence: TGTGCCAGCAGTTTACGAGAGTACGAGCAGTACTTC. Encoded protein: CASSLREYEQYF. The V call is TRBV12-3 or TRBV12-4, the J call TRBJ2-7, with D unresolved. The V end lost 2 bases, the J end lost 4 bases, and 6 bases lay between the germline ends. The CDR3 extends over 12 amino acids.

Notes on this clonotype: The final CDR3 position lacks the conserved phenylalanine or tryptophan, pointing to a likely read error. DNA of the CDR3: TGTGCCAGCAGCTCGACTGGAGAGAACACTGAAGCTTTCTGT. This gives the protein CASSSTGENTEAFC. The J gene is TRBJ1-1, the V gene TRBV7-9; no definite D call. CDR1 is SEHNR and CDR2 is FQNEAQ in the germline V gene (reference sequence). There are 14 residues in the CDR3. Trimming took off 4 bases at V and 1 base at J, with 10 bases between the two ends.

V and J are TRBV10-2 and TRBJ2-7, with 7 bases that match TRBD2. Germline V gives CDR1 WSHSY, CDR2 SAAADI. The CDR3 runs 16 residues. Germline trimming cut 6 bases from V and 5 bases from J; bases unmatched to any gene: 16. The CDR3 coding sequence is TGCGCCAGCAGCCTAACCGGCCGGGACTACCTCCACGAGCAGTACTTC. It specifies CASSLTGRDYLHEQYF.

This clonotype has more than one count but fewer than ten. V and J are TRBV13 and TRBJ2-7; 9 bases line up with TRBD1. Germline V gives CDR1 PRHDT, CDR2 FYEKMQ (reference sequence). V lost 5 bases, J lost 5 bases, and 10 bases stayed unmatched. This CDR3 region has 15 residues. The CDR3 coding sequence is TGTGCCAGCAGCCCCCAAACAGGGGGCAAGGACGAGCAGTACTTC. Protein sequence: CASSPQTGGKDEQYF.

This clonotype was found a few times. A read error may explain this, as a much larger clone is one base away. The rearrangement uses TRBV28 and TRBJ2-5; TRBD2 is a possible D gene (6 bases). Trimming pared 2 bases from V and 3 bases from J, leaving 13 bases between. Per germline, CDR1 MDHEN and CDR2 SYDVKM. There are 15 residues in the CDR3. The CDR3: CASSLQREDKETQYF. The CDR3 bases are TGTGCCAGCAGTTTACAGAGGGAGGACAAAGAGACCCAGTACTTC.

The chain carries TRBV4-3 and TRBJ1-2; a possible D gene is TRBD1 (5 bases). The germline CDR1 and CDR2 sequences are LGHNA and YSLEER. CDR3 length: 15 amino acids. The ends were cut back, 1 base at V and 8 bases at J, with 17 bases in the middle. CDR3 nucleotide sequence: TGCGCCAGCAGCCAAGCTCCAGGCCTGGGGGAAGGCTACACCTTC. Protein sequence: CASSQAPGLGEGYTF.

In its sample, this clonotype was seen many times. The chain couples TRBV28 to TRBJ2-7; either TRBD1 or TRBD2 may supply D (6 bases each). The ends were cut back, 5 bases at V and 6 bases at J, with 20 bases in the middle. This CDR3 region has 15 residues. Germline CDR1 MDHEN, CDR2 SYDVKM. The CDR3 coding sequence is TGTGCCAGCAGTCCACCCGGGGGCCTCTTCCCCGAGCAGTACTTC. Translating gives CASSPPGGLFPEQYF.

This clonotype was detected ten times or more. V usage is TRBV2 and J usage is TRBJ2-7; D assignment may be TRBD1 or TRBD2 (5 bases each). V dropped 5 bases and J dropped 3 bases, with 11 bases sitting between them. CDR3 length: 13 amino acids. Germline CDR1 SNHLY, CDR2 FYNNEI. For the CDR3, the DNA is TGTGCCAGCAGTCCGGGACGGAGCTACGAGCAGTACTTC. It codes for CASSPGRSYEQYF.

The table lists this clonotype with a few counts. The chain employs TRBV29-1 and TRBJ2-4; TRBD1 is a possible D gene (5 bases). This CDR3 spans 13 amino acids. Germline V CDR1 and CDR2: SQVTM, ANQGSEA. Trimming removed 2 bases from V and 7 bases from J, with 12 bases in between. The CDR3 spells CSVEIGEENIQYF. Here the CDR3 DNA reads TGCAGCGTTGAAATAGGGGAAGAGAACATTCAGTACTTC.

The V gene is TRBV4-3, the J gene TRBJ1-2; D is possibly TRBD1 (5 bases). The CDR3 spans 18 residues. The V end was cut by 4 bases, the J end by 2 bases, with 23 bases between. CDR1 and CDR2 (germline): LGHNA, YSLEER. CDR3 region: CASSPGLSGGSVNYGYTF. The CDR3 DNA reads TGCGCCAGCAGCCCCGGACTTTCGGGGGGGTCGGTGAACTATGGCTACACCTTC.

This clonotype was counted between two and nine times. V usage is TRBV6-1 and J usage is TRBJ2-7, with 7 bases that match TRBD1. The J segment lost 2 bases and the V segment lost 6 bases, leaving 10 bases of the junction unmatched. This CDR3 has 15 residues. Germline lookup yields CDR1 MNHNS and CDR2 SASEGT. The DNA of the CDR3 is TGTGCCAGCAGCCGTTTCCGGGACAGTACCTACGAGCAGTACTTC. Its protein is CASSRFRDSTYEQYF.

This clonotype was counted only a few times. The gene calls are TRBV28 and TRBJ2-7, with D unresolved. V was shortened by 6 bases and J by 2 bases, with 8 bases between the two germline ends. The CDR3 length is 12 residues. Per the germline V gene, CDR1 is MDHEN and CDR2 is SYDVKM. For the CDR3, the DNA is TGTGCCAGCAGAGGGCGACCCTACGAGCAGTACTTC. This encodes CASRGRPYEQYF.